This T cell receptor (beta chain) is from a study of neurological immune-mediated disorders. This clonotype was seen at least ten times. TCRdb passed the 5' RACE reads through MiXCR, listing each CDR3 protein once. The sample holds tens of thousands of distinct CDR3 sequences, less than 2.5% seen once. The germline V gene encodes CDR1 SQVTM and CDR2 ANQGSEA. The CDR3 spans 13 residues. The junction had 9 bases not matched to a gene; V was cut back by 7 bases and J by 4 bases. The sequencing input was PBMCs. The clonotype originates from a man aged 45-65 years with multiple sclerosis. V is TRBV29-1 and J is TRBJ2-7, with 8 bases fitting TRBD1. This CDR3 is CSGSQGARYEQYF. The CDR3 DNA sequence: TGCAGCGGATCGCAGGGGGCGCGTTACGAGCAGTACTTC.